This TCR beta chain was sequenced for a study of cytomegalovirus exposure and HLA in healthy donors. A multiplex PCR was run with 60 Vbeta primers and 13 Jbeta primers. Method: immunoSEQ multiplex PCR; TCRdb's copy keeps in-frame clones and lacks some. This sample has over 150,000 clones, with over 75% found just once. CDR3 size: 15 residues. This TCR derives from a woman aged 25 to 45 in good health and CMV-seronegative. The source material was PBMCs. The V call is TRBV7-5, the J call TRBJ2-7; TRBD1, as called in the table, went unchecked against the DNA. TRBV7-5 is annotated as a pseudogene. CDR3 protein: CARSDPGTGAYEQYF. CDR3 coding DNA: TGTGCCAGAAGCGATCCCGGGACAGGCGCCTACGAGCAGTACTTC.